These 18 T cell receptor beta chains came from one sample sequenced in a study of cytomegalovirus exposure and HLA in healthy donors (dated by TCRdb to 2015 to 2018). The library was made by the immunoSEQ multiplex PCR assay. A mixture of 60 forward primers for TCR Vbeta segments and 13 reverse primers for TCR Jbeta segments was used in the multiplex PCR. Imported from immuneACCESS, the table was reduced by TCRdb to in-frame sequences with V and J called. These copies leave out some clones; in studies compared against another copy, an unresolved V gene accounts for under half, and the cause of the remainder is not known. Recorded for this sample are about 64,000 clones; about 84% of them occurred a single time. In total, the top ten clones hold roughly 8.2% of the sample. Sequenced sample: PBMCs. These receptors all come from a man younger than 30 in good health and CMV-seropositive.

The table lists this clone with a count of one. V usage is TRBV7-8 and J usage is TRBJ1-1; D call uncertain. Trimming pared 0 bases from V and 1 base from J, leaving 9 bases between. Germline V gene data show CDR1 as SGHVS and CDR2 as FQNEAQ. The CDR3 covers 15 residues. The CDR3 protein is CASSLASRGNTEAFF. The CDR3, as DNA: TGTGCCAGCAGCTTAGCCTCGCGGGGGAACACTGAAGCTTTCTTT. The full variable domain, with the rest looked up from reference TRBV7-8 and TRBJ1-1, is GAGVSQSPRYKVAKRGQDVALRCDPISGHVSLFWYQQALGQGPEFLTYFQNEAQLDKSGLPSDRFFAERPEGSVSTLKIQRTQQEDSAVYLCASSLASRGNTEAFFGQGTRLTVV.

This chain uses TRBV2 with TRBJ2-5; D not resolved. CDR1 SNHLY and CDR2 FYNNEI come from the germline V gene. The V end was cut by 5 bases, the J end by 0 bases, with 10 bases between. This CDR3 has 14 residues. The CDR3 sequence is CASSPSLYQETQYF. As DNA, the CDR3 is TGTGCCAGCAGTCCAAGCCTGTACCAAGAGACCCAGTACTTC.

This chain uses TRBV9 with TRBJ2-5; D is possibly TRBD1 (5 bases). The CDR3 length is 15 residues. Germline-derived CDR1 and CDR2 are SGDLS and YYNGEE. Trimming stripped 0 bases from V and 5 bases from J, with 14 bases between. The CDR3 sequence: CASSVGGQGGETQYF. CDR3 bases: TGTGCCAGCAGCGTAGGGGGCCAGGGTGGGGAGACCCAGTACTTC.

V gene TRBV7-9 combines with J gene TRBJ1-2, with 7 bases identical to TRBD1. CDR3 length equals 14 residues. V dropped 3 bases and J dropped 3; count of bases not matched to a gene: 4. Per the germline V gene, CDR1 is SEHNR and CDR2 is FQNEAQ (reference sequence). The chain's CDR3 is CASSLGRGDYGYTF. CDR3 DNA sequence: TGTGCCAGCAGCTTGGGCAGGGGGGACTATGGCTACACCTTC. Combining the CDR3 with reference TRBV7-9 and TRBJ1-2 gives the whole variable domain DTGVSQNPRHKITKRGQNVTFRCDPISEHNRLYWYRQTLGQGPEFLTYFQNEAQLEKSRLLSDRFSAERPKGSFSTLEIQRTEQGDSAMYLCASSLGRGDYGYTFGSGTRLTVV.

V gene TRBV16 combines with J gene TRBJ1-5; possible D gene TRBD1, 5 bases. The CDR3 is 15 amino acids. Germline values: CDR1 KGHSY, CDR2 FQNENV. Trimming removed 1 base from V and 2 bases from J, with 9 bases in between. The CDR3: CASSQFAGGNQPQHF. DNA of the CDR3: TGTGCCAGCAGCCAATTTGCGGGGGGCAATCAGCCCCAGCATTTT.

The rearrangement uses TRBV7-7 and TRBJ2-7, with D unresolved. V dropped 3 bases and J dropped 6 bases, with 12 bases sitting between them. The germline CDR1 and CDR2 sequences are SSHAT and FNYEAQ (reference sequence). The CDR3 is 13 residues long. CDR3 coding DNA: TGTGCCAGCAGCTTGGAGTCTGGGTCCGAGCAGTACTTC. It yields the protein CASSLESGSEQYF.

This clone appeared a few times. The V and J genes are TRBV6-1 and TRBJ1-2; TRBD1 agrees at 11 bases. V was pared by 6 bases and J by 10 bases, with 7 bases of the junction left unmatched. This CDR3 spans 13 amino acids. Germline lookup yields CDR1 MNHNS and CDR2 SASEGT. The CDR3 nucleotides are TGTGCCAGCAGGGCCGGGACAGGGGGGTACTACACCTTC. Translation: CASRAGTGGYYTF.

The gene calls are TRBV14 and TRBJ2-1; TRBD2 aligns across 12 bases. Germline assignment: CDR1 SGHDN and CDR2 FVKESK. This CDR3 is built from 15 residues. V trimming: 5 bases; J trimming: 9 bases; junction bases outside the gene matches: 8. Written as DNA, the CDR3 is TGTGCCAGCAGCTCGGGACTAGCGGGCCCAGGTGAGCAGTTCTTC. Protein product: CASSSGLAGPGEQFF. The full variable domain, with the rest looked up from reference TRBV14 and TRBJ2-1, is EAGVTQFPSHSVIEKGQTVTLRCDPISGHDNLYWYRRVMGKEIKFLLHFVKESKQDESGMPNNRFLAERTGGTYSTLKVQPAELEDSGVYFCASSSGLAGPGEQFFGPGTRLTVL.

The chain uses TRBV2 and TRBJ2-6; the match to TRBD2 covers 7 bases. With 8 bases clipped from V and 2 bases from J, the junction kept 3 bases outside the gene matches. CDR1 and CDR2 from the germline V gene are SNHLY and FYNNEI. This CDR3 comprises 14 residues. The CDR3 DNA reads as TGTGCCAGCGTCCGGGGGGCTGGGGCCAACGTCCTGACTTTC. This sequence encodes CASVRGAGANVLTF.

The chain links TRBV30 to TRBJ1-1; 7 bases agree with TRBD1. Germline CDR1 GTSNPN, CDR2 SVGIG (reference sequence). This CDR3 region has 13 residues. With V trimmed by 3 bases and J by 4 bases, 5 bases remained unmatched. The CDR3 loop is CAWSDQGGTEAFF. DNA of the CDR3: TGTGCCTGGAGCGACCAGGGGGGCACTGAAGCTTTCTTT.

This clone was observed a single time. The chain recombines TRBV29-1 with TRBJ2-1, with TRBD2 matching 10 bases. Germline V CDR1 and CDR2: SQVTM, ANQGSEA. V was clipped by 1 base and J by 0 bases; unmatched bases: 3. The CDR3 is 16 amino acids. The CDR3 loop is CSVEGSSGSSYNEQFF. DNA for the CDR3: TGCAGCGTTGAAGGTTCTAGCGGGAGCTCCTACAATGAGCAGTTCTTC.

This clone has more than one count but fewer than ten. The CDR3: CASSTVYNEQFF. The CDR3 coding sequence is TGTGCCAGTAGTACAGTCTACAATGAGCAGTTCTTC. This chain joins TRBV19 and TRBJ2-1; D call uncertain. V was trimmed by 4 bases and J by 3 bases, leaving 4 bases between them. Germline CDR1 and CDR2: LNHDA and SQIVND (reference sequence). CDR3 length: 12 residues.

This rearrangement joins TRBV29-1 to TRBJ1-1, with D perhaps TRBD1 (5 bases). V lost 7 bases and J 0 bases, leaving 12 bases between the germline ends. This CDR3 comprises 13 residues. Germline V CDR1 and CDR2: SQVTM, ANQGSEA. The DNA for the CDR3 is TGCAGCGCACAACAGGCTATGAACACTGAAGCTTTCTTT. Amino acid sequence: CSAQQAMNTEAFF. Full variable domain (rest looked up from reference TRBV29-1 and TRBJ1-1): SAVISQKPSRDICQRGTSLTIQCQVDSQVTMMFWYRQQPGQSLTLIATANQGSEATYESGFVIDKFPISRPNLTFSTLTVSNMSPEDSSIYLCSAQQAMNTEAFFGQGTRLTVV.

The gene calls are TRBV15 and TRBJ2-5; possible D gene TRBD2, 6 bases. The ends were cut back, 0 bases at V and 5 bases at J, with 10 bases in the middle. CDR3 length: 14 residues. Germline CDR1 and CDR2: LNHNV and YYDKDF (reference sequence). CDR3 sequence: CATSRDGGGETQYF. The DNA for the CDR3 is TGTGCCACCAGCAGAGATGGTGGGGGGGAGACCCAGTACTTC.

The CDR3 is CASRGTGGEFF. CDR3 nucleotide sequence: TGTGCCAGCAGGGGGACAGGGGGCGAGTTCTTC. This chain uses TRBV6-5 with TRBJ2-1; 12 bases line up with TRBD1. Germline CDR1 MNHEY, CDR2 SVGAGI. This CDR3 has 11 residues. V lost 6 bases, J lost 14 bases, and 2 bases stayed unmatched.

This chain uses TRBV2 with TRBJ2-2; 12 nucleotides line up with TRBD1. This CDR3 region has 14 residues. V lost 8 bases, J lost 8 bases, and 6 bases stayed unmatched. Germline V lookup: CDR1 SNHLY, CDR2 FYNNEI. CDR3 sequence: CASGGQGARGELFF. In DNA, the CDR3 is TGTGCCAGCGGGGGACAGGGGGCGAGGGGGGAGCTGTTTTTT.

The chain is built from TRBV14 and TRBJ1-1; D is perhaps TRBD1 (5 bases). V was clipped by 4 bases and J by 3 bases, with 21 bases between them. Looked up from germline, CDR1 is SGHDN and CDR2 is FVKESK. The CDR3 has 17 amino acids. The CDR3 loop is CASSLPGGVSLDTEAFF. The CDR3, as DNA: TGTGCCAGCAGCCTGCCGGGGGGTGTTTCTCTCGACACTGAAGCTTTCTTT. The variable domain in full, completed from reference TRBV14 and TRBJ1-1, reads EAGVTQFPSHSVIEKGQTVTLRCDPISGHDNLYWYRRVMGKEIKFLLHFVKESKQDESGMPNNRFLAERTGGTYSTLKVQPAELEDSGVYFCASSLPGGVSLDTEAFFGQGTRLTVV.

The gene calls are TRBV7-9 and TRBJ2-7, with D unclear. Germline V gene data show CDR1 as SEHNR and CDR2 as FQNEAQ (reference sequence). This CDR3 region has 14 residues. V was pared by 0 bases and J by 1 base, with 7 bases between. CDR3 residues: CASSLAKQSYEQYF. CDR3 in DNA: TGTGCCAGCAGCTTAGCGAAACAGTCCTACGAGCAGTACTTC.